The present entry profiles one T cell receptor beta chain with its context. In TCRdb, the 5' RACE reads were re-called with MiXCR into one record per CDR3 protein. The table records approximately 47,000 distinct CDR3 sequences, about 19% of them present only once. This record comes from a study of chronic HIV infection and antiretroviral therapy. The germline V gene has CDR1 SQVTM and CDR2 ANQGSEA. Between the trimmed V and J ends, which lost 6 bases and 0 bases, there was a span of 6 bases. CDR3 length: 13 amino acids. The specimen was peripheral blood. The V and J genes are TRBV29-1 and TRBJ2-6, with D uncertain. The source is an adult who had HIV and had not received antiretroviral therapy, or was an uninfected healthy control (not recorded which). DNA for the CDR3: TGCAGCGTCGCCTCCTCTGGGGCCAACGTCCTGACTTTC. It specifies CSVASSGANVLTF. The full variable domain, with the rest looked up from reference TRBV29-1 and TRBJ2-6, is SAVISQKPSRDICQRGTSLTIQCQVDSQVTMMFWYRQQPGQSLTLIATANQGSEATYESGFVIDKFPISRPNLTFSTLTVSNMSPEDSSIYLCSVASSGANVLTFGAGSRLTVL.